This T cell receptor beta chain came from a study of T cells after yellow fever vaccination. The CDR3 contains 16 residues. Germline trimming cut 4 bases from V and 3 bases from J; bases unmatched to any gene: 8. A universal primer site and UMIs were added as TCR cDNA was made by 5'RACE template switching. From the 5' RACE reads, TCRdb called clonotypes with MiXCR, one entry per CDR3 protein. The sample lists about 240,000 distinct CDR3 sequences; more than 3.5% were seen once. This clonotype has ten or more counts. The clonotype was recovered from a man between 18 and 29 years old who received the YFV17D yellow fever vaccine. This material consisted of PBMCs, taken 15 days after the yellow fever booster vaccination. V usage is TRBV12-3 or TRBV12-4 and J usage is TRBJ2-3, with 9 positions matching TRBD1. In DNA form, the CDR3 reads TGTGCCAGCAGTTCGCCCGGGGACAGGGTTACAGATACGCAGTATTTT. Translation gives CASSSPGDRVTDTQYF.